What follows are 23 T cell receptor beta chains derived from one specimen sequenced in a study of response to subunit inactivated influenza vaccine (dated by TCRdb to the late 2010s). Libraries were made using RT-PCR. The instrument given in TCRdb is Illumina HiSeq 2500. Starting from the raw public reads, TCRdb applied fastp trimming at Q25, assembled clones with MiXCR and retained in-frame beta chains. Every CDR3 protein is listed once, alongside the most common genes and DNA of its rows. The table for this sample lists some 600,000 distinct CDR3 sequences; around 15% of them were counted only once. The biggest ten clones account for approximately 7.6% of the sample. The sequences come from PBMCs from blood, collected 14 to 15 days before vaccination. Every receptor here comes from a man aged 50 to 60 who received an inactivated influenza vaccine. Donor details come from another sample of the same person, matched by shared clones.

In this sample, this clonotype turned up a few times. The chain employs TRBV20-1 and TRBJ2-1; 8 nucleotides line up with TRBD1. Trimming at V came to 6 bases and at J to 8 bases, leaving 15 bases not matched to a gene. The CDR3 totals 15 residues. Germline values: CDR1 DFQATT, CDR2 SNEGSKA (reference sequence). The CDR3 region is CSAQKVGQGEDEQFF. CDR3 in DNA: TGCAGTGCACAAAAGGTAGGACAGGGAGAGGATGAGCAGTTCTTC.

This clonotype was detected once. A read error may produce the germline difference seen at one junction end. The chain recombines TRBV28 with TRBJ2-1; 8 bases line up with TRBD2. The CDR3 loop spans 16 amino acids. Germline CDR1 reads MDHEN; CDR2 reads SYDVKM. DNA for the CDR3: TGTGCCAGCACCTCAGCCCAAGCGGGAGTTTTTAATGAGCAGCTCTTC. It is translated as CASTSAQAGVFNEQLF.

The rearrangement links TRBV20-1 to TRBJ1-2; 11 bases are a match to TRBD1. Per germline, CDR1 DFQATT and CDR2 SNEGSKA (reference sequence). V lost 6 bases and J lost 5; bases outside the gene matches: 8. There are 14 residues in the CDR3. Here the CDR3 reads CSAPWTGGDYGYTF. CDR3 nucleotide sequence: TGCAGTGCCCCCTGGACAGGGGGCGATTATGGCTACACCTTC.

The chain combines TRBV14 with TRBJ2-3, with D hard to call. The CDR3 totals 14 residues. V was cut by 2 bases and J by 6 bases, with 12 bases left in between. From germline, CDR1 is SGHDN and CDR2 FVKESK. The CDR3: CASSQLSYSDTQYF. The CDR3 region has the DNA TGTGCCAGCAGCCAACTTAGCTACTCGGATACGCAGTATTTT.

Ten or more counts support this clonotype. The chain has TRBV5-1 and TRBJ2-1, with no clear D. V lost 0 bases, J lost 4 bases, and 8 bases lay in between. The CDR3 runs 14 residues. CDR1 is SGHRS and CDR2 is YFSETQ in the germline V gene. Here the CDR3 DNA reads TGCGCCAGCAGCTTGGGTGACGAGTACAATGAGCAGTTCTTC. The encoded protein is CASSLGDEYNEQFF. The entire variable domain, with the rest obtained from reference TRBV5-1 and TRBJ2-1, is as follows: KAGVTQTPRYLIKTRGQQVTLSCSPISGHRSVSWYQQTPGQGLQFLFEYFSETQRNKGNFPGRFSGRQFSNSRSEMNVSTLELGDSALYLCASSLGDEYNEQFFGPGTRLTVL.

There are a few counts of this clonotype. The chain links TRBV7-8 to TRBJ2-5; D possibly matches TRBD1 or TRBD2 (7 bases each). CDR3 length: 14 amino acids. Germline CDR1 SGHVS, CDR2 FQNEAQ. V was shortened by 4 bases and J by 4 bases, with 13 bases between the two germline ends. In nucleotides, the CDR3 is TGTGCCAGCAGCTGGGGGAGGGGGCGAGAGACCCAGTACTTC. Protein: CASSWGRGRETQYF.

This clonotype was detected only a few times. The rearrangement joins TRBV10-2 to TRBJ1-4; no clear D. V was shortened by 3 bases and J by 2 bases, with 7 bases between the two germline ends. CDR1 is WSHSY, CDR2 SAAADI, per germline. This CDR3 is built from 14 residues. CDR3 region: CASSEDGTNEKLFF. The DNA for the CDR3 is TGCGCCAGCAGTGAAGACGGGACTAATGAAAAACTGTTTTTT.

This clonotype was observed a few times. One end of the junction varies from germline; a read error may be responsible. The chain employs TRBV6-6 and TRBJ2-5; 7 bases are shared with TRBD1. The CDR3 runs to 13 residues. CDR1 is MNHNY, CDR2 SVGAGI, per germline (reference sequence). The CDR3 reads CATSKTGLETQYF. The CDR3 coding sequence is TGTGCCACCAGTAAGACAGGGTTGGAGACCCAGTACTTC.

V and J are TRBV3-1 and TRBJ2-1; TRBD2 agrees at 8 bases. Losses at the gene ends were 2 bases for V and 4 bases for J; bases not matched to a gene: 7. Germline V lookup: CDR1 LGHDT, CDR2 YNNKEL (reference sequence). The CDR3 covers 16 residues. The CDR3 loop reads CASSQRTSGKYNEQFF. As DNA, the CDR3 is TGTGCCAGCAGCCAACGTACTAGCGGAAAATACAATGAGCAGTTCTTC.

The rearrangement links TRBV6-1 to TRBJ1-4; D not certain. The CDR3 runs to 13 residues. V lost 6 bases, J lost 8 bases, and 13 bases lay in between. CDR1 is MNHNS and CDR2 is SASEGT in the germline V gene. The DNA of the CDR3 is TGTGCCAGCAGAGGAGGACCAAAGGAAAAACTGTTTTTT. Translation: CASRGGPKEKLFF.

V and J are TRBV12-1 and TRBJ2-7. TRBV12-1 is a recognized pseudogene. The CDR3 loop spans 10 amino acids. Here the CDR3 reads CASAVGEQYF. The CDR3 region has the DNA TGTGCCAGCGCGGTGGGCGAGCAGTACTTC.

V is TRBV9 and J is TRBJ2-3; 9 positions agree with TRBD2. The CDR3 covers 16 residues. Germline V lookup: CDR1 SGDLS, CDR2 YYNGEE. Losses at the gene ends were 0 bases for V and 2 bases for J; bases not matched to a gene: 4. The CDR3 DNA is TGTGCCAGCAGCGTAGGACTAGCGGACTACACAGATACGCAGTATTTT. Translation gives CASSVGLADYTDTQYF.

The chain has TRBV7-9 and TRBJ1-6; TRBD1 matches at 7 bases. Trimming cost V 5 bases and J 9 bases; bases outside gene matches: 4. The CDR3 totals 13 residues. Germline V CDR1 and CDR2: SEHNR, FQNEAQ (reference sequence). The CDR3 loop is CASSQGDTSPLHF. CDR3 bases: TGTGCCAGCAGCCAGGGGGACACTTCACCCCTCCACTTT.

In DNA, the CDR3 is TGTGCCAGCAGTAAACAGGGAGTTGAAACCGAGACCCAGTACTTC. Residues: CASSKQGVETETQYF. The genes are TRBV6-1 and TRBJ2-5; possible D gene TRBD1, 6 bases. CDR1 and CDR2 from the germline V gene are MNHNS and SASEGT. CDR3 length: 15 residues. Trimming removed 5 bases at V and 5 bases at J, with 18 bases between.

This chain joins TRBV12-3 or TRBV12-4 and TRBJ2-1; D may be TRBD1 (6 bases). The CDR3 loop spans 16 amino acids. Trimming stripped 2 bases from V and 6 bases from J, with 17 bases between. CDR3 in amino acids: CASSLLGRGSVNEQFF. The CDR3 DNA is TGTGCCAGCAGTTTATTGGGCAGGGGTAGTGTCAATGAGCAGTTCTTC.

This clonotype was picked up a small number of times. The J gene is TRBJ2-5, the V gene TRBV11-2; 11 positions match TRBD2. Germline V gene sequence: CDR1 SGHAT, CDR2 FQNNGV. CDR3 length: 15 amino acids. The junction had 5 bases not matched to a gene; V was cut back by 4 bases and J by 4 bases. This chain's CDR3 is CASSYTSGSRETQYF. In DNA, the CDR3 is TGTGCCAGCAGCTATACTAGCGGGAGTCGAGAGACCCAGTACTTC.

In this sample, this clonotype turned up a few times. This rearrangement joins TRBV14 to TRBJ2-5, with 10 bases aligning to TRBD2. V was pared by 6 bases and J by 6 bases, with 13 bases of the junction left unmatched. The germline V gene has CDR1 SGHDN and CDR2 FVKESK. The CDR3 runs 16 residues. The CDR3 DNA follows: TGTGCCAGCAGGAACGGACTAGCGGATCCACAACAGACCCAGTACTTC. Amino acids: CASRNGLADPQQTQYF.

The chain joins TRBV20-1 to TRBJ2-3; the D gene is possibly TRBD2 (6 bases). Trimming stripped 5 bases from V and 0 bases from J, with 12 bases between. CDR3 size: 14 residues. The V gene's germline CDR1 is DFQATT and CDR2 SNEGSKA (reference sequence). The CDR3 is CSAAGPKSTDTQYF. The CDR3 DNA reads as TGCAGTGCTGCGGGACCGAAGAGCACAGATACGCAGTATTTT.

The rearrangement links TRBV5-1 to TRBJ2-5, with D uncertain. Germline CDR1 reads SGHRS; CDR2 reads YFSETQ. V dropped 4 bases and J dropped 0 bases, with 7 bases sitting between them. The CDR3 is 13 residues long. CDR3 amino acids: CASSRANQETQYF. The CDR3 DNA is TGCGCCAGCAGCCGAGCCAACCAAGAGACCCAGTACTTC. Together with reference TRBV5-1 and TRBJ2-5, the CDR3 gives the full variable domain: KAGVTQTPRYLIKTRGQQVTLSCSPISGHRSVSWYQQTPGQGLQFLFEYFSETQRNKGNFPGRFSGRQFSNSRSEMNVSTLELGDSALYLCASSRANQETQYFGPGTRLLVL.

The chain is built from TRBV20-1 and TRBJ2-7; 14 positions match TRBD2. J gave up 3 bases and V 4 bases, and 5 bases lay outside the gene matches. The CDR3 is 15 residues long. CDR1 is DFQATT, CDR2 SNEGSKA, per germline (reference sequence). This CDR3 reads CSAIAGLAGDYEQYF. CDR3 nucleotide sequence: TGCAGTGCTATCGCGGGACTAGCGGGGGACTACGAGCAGTACTTC.

The genes are TRBV5-1 and TRBJ2-3; D may be TRBD1 or TRBD2 (5 bases each). The CDR3 spans 14 residues. In germline, CDR1 is SGHRS, CDR2 YFSETQ. The V end was cut by 4 bases, the J end by 0 bases, with 9 bases between. CDR3 amino acids: CASSIEGSTDTQYF. The CDR3 nucleotides read TGCGCCAGCAGCATAGAGGGGAGCACAGATACGCAGTATTTT.

This clonotype showed up just a few times. This chain links TRBV5-5 with TRBJ1-1; D call uncertain. V was pared by 4 bases and J by 3 bases, with 10 bases between. The germline gives CDR1 SGHKS, CDR2 YYEKEE (reference sequence). This CDR3 region has 13 residues. The CDR3, as DNA: TGTGCCAGCAGCCGGGTGAGGGACACTGAAGCTTTCTTT. Its translation: CASSRVRDTEAFF.

This clonotype occurred many times. The chain uses TRBV12-3 or TRBV12-4 and TRBJ1-1; 8 bases align to TRBD1. V shed 1 base, J shed 10 bases, and the junction held 11 bases outside the gene matches. This CDR3 has 15 residues. The CDR3 nucleotides are TGTGCCAGCAGTTTAGGGGGGGGCAGGGGGCTTGTAGCTTTCTTT. This gives the protein CASSLGGGRGLVAFF.